This T cell receptor (beta chain) was captured by sequencing in a study of cytomegalovirus exposure and HLA in healthy donors. Use of 60 Vbeta and 13 Jbeta primers characterized the PCR. Produced via immunoSEQ multiplex PCR; TCRdb's table is partial and in-frame only. The repertoire holds some 150,000 clones, more than 70% seen once, with approximately 1.5% in the top ten. Sequenced: PBMCs. The source of this sequence is a male donor in good health and CMV-seronegative.

Here the CDR3 DNA reads TGTGCCAGCGCATACAGGGACAATCAGCCCCAGCATTTT. Its protein product is CASAYRDNQPQHF. The rearrangement links TRBV25-1 to TRBJ1-5; a possible D gene is TRBD1 (6 bases). Germline V gene sequence: CDR1 MGHDK, CDR2 SYGVNS. V lost 8 bases and J lost 3, with 11 bases in between. CDR3 length equals 13 residues.